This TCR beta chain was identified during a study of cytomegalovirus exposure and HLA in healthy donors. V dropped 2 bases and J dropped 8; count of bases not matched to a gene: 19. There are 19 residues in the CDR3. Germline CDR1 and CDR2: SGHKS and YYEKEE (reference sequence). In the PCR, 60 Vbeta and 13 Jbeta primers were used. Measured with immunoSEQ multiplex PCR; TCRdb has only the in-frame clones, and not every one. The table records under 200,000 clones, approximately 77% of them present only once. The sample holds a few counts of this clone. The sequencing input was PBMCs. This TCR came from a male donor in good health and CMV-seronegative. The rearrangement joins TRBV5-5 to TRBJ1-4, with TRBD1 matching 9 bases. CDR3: CASSFAPGFLDRGGEKLFF. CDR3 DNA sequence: TGTGCCAGCAGCTTCGCCCCTGGGTTTTTGGACAGGGGTGGGGAAAAACTGTTTTTT.